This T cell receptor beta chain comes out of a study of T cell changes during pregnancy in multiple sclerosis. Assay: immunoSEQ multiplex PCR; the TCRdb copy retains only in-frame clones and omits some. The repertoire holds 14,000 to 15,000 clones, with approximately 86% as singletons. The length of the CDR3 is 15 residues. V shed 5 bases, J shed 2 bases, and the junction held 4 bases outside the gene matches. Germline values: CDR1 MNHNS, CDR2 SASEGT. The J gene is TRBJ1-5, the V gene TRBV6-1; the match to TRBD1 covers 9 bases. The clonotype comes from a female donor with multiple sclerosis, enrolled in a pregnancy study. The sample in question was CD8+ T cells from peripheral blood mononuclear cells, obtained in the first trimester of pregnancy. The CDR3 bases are TGTGCCAGCAGTCAACGGACAGGGGGCAATCAGCCCCAGCATTTT. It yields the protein CASSQRTGGNQPQHF.